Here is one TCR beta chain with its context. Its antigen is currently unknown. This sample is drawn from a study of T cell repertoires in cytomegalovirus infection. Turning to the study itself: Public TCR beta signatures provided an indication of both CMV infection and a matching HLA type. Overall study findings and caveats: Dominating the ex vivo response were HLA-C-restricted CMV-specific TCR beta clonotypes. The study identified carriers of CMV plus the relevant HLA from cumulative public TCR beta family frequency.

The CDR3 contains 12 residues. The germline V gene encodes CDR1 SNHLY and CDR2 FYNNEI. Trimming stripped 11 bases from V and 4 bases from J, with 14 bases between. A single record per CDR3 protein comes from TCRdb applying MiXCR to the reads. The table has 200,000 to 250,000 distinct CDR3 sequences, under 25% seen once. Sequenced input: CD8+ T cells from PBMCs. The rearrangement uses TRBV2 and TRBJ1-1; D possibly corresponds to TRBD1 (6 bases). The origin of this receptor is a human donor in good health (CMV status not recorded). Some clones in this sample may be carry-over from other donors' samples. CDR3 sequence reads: CASTGSVTEAFF. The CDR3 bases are TGTGCCTCAACAGGGTCGGTCACTGAAGCTTTCTTT.